This T cell receptor (beta chain) was captured in a study of T cells in tuberculosis. Study background: Within 7 days of starting treatment, or before, PBMC were stored.

CDR1 is SGHVS and CDR2 is FQNEAQ in the germline V gene. This CDR3 has 17 residues. J gave up 4 bases and V 5 bases, and 12 bases lay outside the gene matches. Here immunoSEQ multiplex PCR was the method, and the copy in TCRdb shows in-frame clones only, minus some. Of 30,000 to 35,000 clones listed, approximately 90% are singletons. This sample's time point: new active TB diagnosis, blood taken before or within 7 days of starting treatment. Sequencing was performed on PBMCs, taken at tuberculosis diagnosis. The genes are TRBV7-8 and TRBJ1-1; 11 positions agree with TRBD1. The origin of this receptor is an adult with tuberculosis. CDR3: CASSPRRTGGLGTEAFF. The CDR3, as DNA: TGTGCCAGCAGCCCCCGAAGGACAGGGGGCTTAGGCACTGAAGCTTTCTTT.